This is a list of T cell receptor beta chains from one sample in a study of T cell responses to AZD1222 COVID-19 vaccine. Repertoires were generated with immunoSEQ multiplex PCR, while TCRdb's copy carries only in-frame clones and drops some. The data show around 54,000 clones, less than 90% seen once. The material was peripheral blood, obtained 28 days after the second AZD1222 dose. Every receptor here comes from an adult who received the AZD1222 COVID-19 vaccine. Both conserved end residues are part of each CDR3. Each record gives: J gene, V gene, D gene, clone size, CDR3 protein, CDR3 DNA. D genes are given only for firm matches. Only part of the rows carry a size: once, few, many, or a class if the clone is expanded.

TRBJ2-1 TRBV11-3 TRBD2 NA CASSSRTAGGQFF TGTGCCAGCAGCTCGCGGACCGCGGGGGGGCAGTTCTTC
TRBJ1-1 TRBV18 NA NA CASSPTGNTEAFF TGTGCCAGCTCACCGACAGGGAACACTGAAGCTTTCTTT
TRBJ2-7 TRBV18 NA NA CASSQSTSSDEQYF TGTGCCAGCTCACAATCGACTAGTTCGGACGAGCAGTACTTC
TRBJ2-1 TRBV7-6 NA NA CASSFSQLNNEQFF TGTGCCAGCAGCTTTAGCCAGCTTAACAATGAGCAGTTCTTC
TRBJ1-5 TRBV28 NA NA CASSLGTRQPQHF TGTGCCAGCAGTTTGGGGACCCGACAGCCCCAGCATTTT
TRBJ1-2 TRBV9 NA NA CASSVRQESRVGYTF TGTGCCAGCAGCGTAAGACAGGAATCTCGTGTTGGCTACACCTTC
TRBJ2-2 TRBV7-9 TRBD2 medium-sized CASSFQATSGRAAGELFF TGTGCCAGCAGCTTCCAGGCTACTAGCGGGAGGGCCGCCGGGGAGCTGTTTTTT
TRBJ2-5 TRBV3-1/TRBV3-2 TRBD1 NA CASRRTGDLQETQYF TGTGCCAGCCGTCGGACAGGAGACCTCCAAGAGACCCAGTACTTC
TRBJ2-7 TRBV28 TRBD2 once CASSPISGLADRLYEQYF TGTGCCAGCAGTCCCATATCCGGACTAGCGGACCGACTTTACGAGCAGTACTTC
TRBJ2-1 TRBV9 NA NA CASSVEPEAHREQFF TGTGCCAGCAGCGTAGAACCTGAGGCCCACCGGGAGCAGTTCTTC
TRBJ2-7 TRBV7-2 NA NA CASSLAVGAVGSEQYF TGTGCCAGCAGCTTAGCTGTCGGGGCGGTCGGGTCGGAGCAGTACTTC
TRBJ2-3 TRBV7-9 NA NA CASSLTGLGHTDTQYF TGTGCCAGCAGCTTAACGGGGTTGGGGCACACAGATACGCAGTATTTT
TRBJ2-3 TRBV11-2 NA NA CASSLGDTQYF TGTGCCAGCAGCTTAGGAGATACGCAGTATTTT
TRBJ2-4 TRBV6-5 NA NA CASSYGQLAKNIQYF TGTGCCAGCAGTTACGGTCAACTAGCCAAAAACATTCAGTACTTC
TRBJ2-2 TRBV24-1 NA NA CATSDLGDVNTGELFF TGTGCCACCAGTGATTTAGGAGACGTAAACACCGGGGAGCTGTTTTTT